A selection of T cell receptor beta chains follows, all from one sample in a study of T cell responses to AZD1222 COVID-19 vaccine. The assay was immunoSEQ multiplex PCR, and TCRdb's table has in-frame clones only and misses some. The sample records 150,000 to 200,000 clones, around 90% being singletons. Material: peripheral blood, obtained 28 days after the second AZD1222 dose. All receptors come from an adult who received the AZD1222 COVID-19 vaccine. The CDR3 runs from the conserved cysteine through the conserved F or W. The D gene is left open where the match is weak. The size of a clone is reported for some rows only, either as once, few or many, or as a class for expanded clones.

cdr3_aa: CASISGLASYEQYF
cdr3_nt: TGTGCCAGCATCTCGGGACTAGCCTCCTACGAGCAGTACTTC
v_call: TRBV28
j_call: TRBJ2-7
d_call: TRBD2
clone_size: NA

cdr3_aa: CASSRTRPLSEAFF
cdr3_nt: TGTGCCAGCAGTCGGACTCGTCCGCTTTCTGAAGCTTTCTTT
v_call: TRBV2
j_call: TRBJ1-1
d_call: NA
clone_size: NA

cdr3_aa: CASSTGRRSRAFF
cdr3_nt: TGTGCCAGCAGCACTGGACGACGGTCGCGCGCTTTCTTT
v_call: TRBV6-5
j_call: TRBJ1-1
d_call: NA
clone_size: NA

cdr3_aa: CASSPEPGSGYTF
cdr3_nt: TGCGCCAGCAGCCCAGAACCGGGATCTGGCTACACCTTC
v_call: TRBV5-1
j_call: TRBJ1-2
d_call: NA
clone_size: NA

cdr3_aa: CASSLGGVPSYNEQFF
cdr3_nt: TGTGCCAGCAGTTTAGGGGGGGTACCCTCCTACAATGAGCAGTTCTTC
v_call: TRBV27
j_call: TRBJ2-1
d_call: TRBD2
clone_size: NA

cdr3_aa: CASSRGGAEDTQYF
cdr3_nt: TGTGCCAGCAGCCGCGGGGGGGCCGAAGATACGCAGTATTTT
v_call: TRBV4-2
j_call: TRBJ2-3
d_call: TRBD2
clone_size: NA

cdr3_aa: CASSVSGVTGEQYF
cdr3_nt: TGTGCCAGCAGCGTAAGTGGTGTGACAGGCGAGCAGTACTTC
v_call: TRBV9
j_call: TRBJ2-7
d_call: NA
clone_size: NA

cdr3_aa: CAINGGLAVNEQFF
cdr3_nt: TGCGCCATCAACGGGGGACTAGCGGTCAATGAGCAGTTCTTC
v_call: TRBV10-1
j_call: TRBJ2-1
d_call: TRBD2
clone_size: NA

cdr3_aa: CATSGPGRQKADTQYF
cdr3_nt: TGTGCCACCAGTGGCCCCGGGAGACAAAAAGCAGATACGCAGTATTTT
v_call: TRBV24-1
j_call: TRBJ2-3
d_call: NA
clone_size: NA

cdr3_aa: CASSDAGLDLGEQYF
cdr3_nt: TGTGCCAGCAGCGATGCGGGATTGGACCTAGGGGAGCAGTACTTC
v_call: TRBV9
j_call: TRBJ2-7
d_call: NA
clone_size: NA

cdr3_aa: CASSPPRTRDRDSTEAFF
cdr3_nt: TGTGCCAGCTCACCACCGAGGACGAGGGACAGGGACTCCACTGAAGCTTTCTTT
v_call: TRBV18
j_call: TRBJ1-1
d_call: TRBD1
clone_size: NA

cdr3_aa: CASRQNIRAKNIQYF
cdr3_nt: TGTGCCAGTCGCCAAAACATACGGGCCAAAAACATTCAGTACTTC
v_call: TRBV19
j_call: TRBJ2-4
d_call: NA
clone_size: NA

cdr3_aa: CASSLLFRGNSPLHF
cdr3_nt: TGTGCCAGCAGCCTCCTATTCCGGGGGAATTCACCCCTCCACTTT
v_call: TRBV3-1/TRBV3-2
j_call: TRBJ1-6
d_call: NA
clone_size: NA

cdr3_aa: CASTTIGLLAKNIQYF
cdr3_nt: TGTGCCAGCACCACCATCGGGCTCTTGGCCAAAAACATTCAGTACTTC
v_call: TRBV28
j_call: TRBJ2-4
d_call: NA
clone_size: once

cdr3_aa: CASSPSPGRALSTDTQYF
cdr3_nt: TGTGCCAGCAGTCCTTCCCCCGGGAGGGCCCTAAGCACAGATACGCAGTATTTT
v_call: TRBV28
j_call: TRBJ2-3
d_call: TRBD2
clone_size: NA

cdr3_aa: CASSIMGYTEAFF
cdr3_nt: TGTGCCAGTAGTATCATGGGGTACACTGAAGCTTTCTTT
v_call: TRBV19
j_call: TRBJ1-1
d_call: NA
clone_size: NA

cdr3_aa: CAWSKRRWDSPLHF
cdr3_nt: TGTGCCTGGAGTAAAAGACGTTGGGATTCACCCCTCCACTTT
v_call: TRBV30
j_call: TRBJ1-6
d_call: NA
clone_size: NA

cdr3_aa: CAWSVGWNEQFF
cdr3_nt: TGTGCCTGGAGTGTAGGGTGGAATGAGCAGTTCTTC
v_call: TRBV30
j_call: TRBJ2-1
d_call: NA
clone_size: once

cdr3_aa: CASSQGLGGDGQYF
cdr3_nt: TGTGCCAGCAGCCAAGGACTAGGCGGGGATGGGCAGTACTTC
v_call: TRBV5-6
j_call: TRBJ2-7
d_call: TRBD2
clone_size: NA

cdr3_aa: CASKWSGQRYEQYF
cdr3_nt: TGTGCCAGCAAGTGGTCCGGACAGAGATACGAGCAGTACTTC
v_call: TRBV27
j_call: TRBJ2-7
d_call: NA
clone_size: once

cdr3_aa: CASSYRPFNNEQFF
cdr3_nt: TGTGCCAGCAGTTACCGGCCCTTCAACAATGAGCAGTTCTTC
v_call: TRBV6-2/TRBV6-3
j_call: TRBJ2-1
d_call: NA
clone_size: NA

cdr3_aa: CASSLFGAGGGETQYF
cdr3_nt: TGTGCCAGCAGCTTATTTGGAGCGGGAGGGGGGGAGACCCAGTACTTC
v_call: TRBV7-2
j_call: TRBJ2-5
d_call: TRBD2
clone_size: NA

cdr3_aa: CASSGEPNQPQHF
cdr3_nt: TGTGCCAGTTCGGGGGAACCCAATCAGCCCCAGCATTTT
v_call: TRBV19
j_call: TRBJ1-5
d_call: NA
clone_size: NA

cdr3_aa: CASSVEDTQYF
cdr3_nt: TGTGCCAGCAGCGTAGAAGATACGCAGTATTTT
v_call: TRBV2
j_call: TRBJ2-3
d_call: NA
clone_size: NA

cdr3_aa: CASRSWGASYNEQFF
cdr3_nt: TGTGCCAGCAGATCGTGGGGGGCCTCCTACAATGAGCAGTTCTTC
v_call: TRBV5-8
j_call: TRBJ2-1
d_call: NA
clone_size: NA

cdr3_aa: CASSIGQQNQPQHF
cdr3_nt: TGTGCCAGTAGTATAGGTCAGCAAAATCAGCCCCAGCATTTT
v_call: TRBV19
j_call: TRBJ1-5
d_call: NA
clone_size: NA

cdr3_aa: CASSPRDSGASDEQFF
cdr3_nt: TGTGCCAGCTCACCACGGGACTCCGGGGCTTCGGATGAGCAGTTCTTC
v_call: TRBV18
j_call: TRBJ2-1
d_call: NA
clone_size: NA

cdr3_aa: CASSQEGWTGQETQYF
cdr3_nt: TGTGCCAGCAGCCAAGAGGGCTGGACAGGGCAAGAGACCCAGTACTTC
v_call: TRBV14
j_call: TRBJ2-5
d_call: TRBD1
clone_size: NA

cdr3_aa: CASSFTVLNTEAFF
cdr3_nt: TGTGCCAGCAGTTTTACGGTACTGAACACTGAAGCTTTCTTT
v_call: TRBV2
j_call: TRBJ1-1
d_call: NA
clone_size: NA

cdr3_aa: CASSYGEGLGQETQYF
cdr3_nt: TGTGCCAGCAGTTACGGAGAGGGACTGGGACAAGAGACCCAGTACTTC
v_call: TRBV6-5
j_call: TRBJ2-5
d_call: NA
clone_size: NA

cdr3_aa: CASYLREGSRYGYTF
cdr3_nt: TGTGCCAGCTACCTACGGGAGGGTAGTCGGTATGGCTACACCTTC
v_call: TRBV21-1
j_call: TRBJ1-2
d_call: NA
clone_size: NA

cdr3_aa: CASSGISGLGEQYF
cdr3_nt: TGTGCCAGCAGCGGGATTAGCGGCTTGGGGGAGCAGTACTTC
v_call: TRBV7-2
j_call: TRBJ2-7
d_call: NA
clone_size: NA

cdr3_aa: CASSQVSVGELFF
cdr3_nt: TGCGCCAGCAGCCAAGTATCCGTCGGGGAGCTGTTTTTT
v_call: TRBV4-3
j_call: TRBJ2-2
d_call: NA
clone_size: NA